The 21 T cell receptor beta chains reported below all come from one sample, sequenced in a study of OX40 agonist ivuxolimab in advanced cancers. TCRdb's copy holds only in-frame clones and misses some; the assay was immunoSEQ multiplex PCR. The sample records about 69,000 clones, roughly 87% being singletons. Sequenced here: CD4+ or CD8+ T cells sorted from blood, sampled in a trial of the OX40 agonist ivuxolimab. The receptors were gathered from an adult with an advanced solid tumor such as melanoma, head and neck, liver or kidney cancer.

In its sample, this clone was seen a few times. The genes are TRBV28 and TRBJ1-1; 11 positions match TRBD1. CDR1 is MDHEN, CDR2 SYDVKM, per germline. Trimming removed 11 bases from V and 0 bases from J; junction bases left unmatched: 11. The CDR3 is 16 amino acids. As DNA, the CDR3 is TGTGCCGAATCCCGGGGACAGGGGGGCATGAACACTGAAGCTTTCTTT. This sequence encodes CAESRGQGGMNTEAFF. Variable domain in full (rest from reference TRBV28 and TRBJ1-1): DVKVTQSSRYLVKRTGEKVFLECVQDMDHENMFWYRQDPGLGLRLIYFSYDVKMKEKGDIPEGYSVSREKKERFSLILESASTNQTSMYLCAESRGQGGMNTEAFFGQGTRLTVV.

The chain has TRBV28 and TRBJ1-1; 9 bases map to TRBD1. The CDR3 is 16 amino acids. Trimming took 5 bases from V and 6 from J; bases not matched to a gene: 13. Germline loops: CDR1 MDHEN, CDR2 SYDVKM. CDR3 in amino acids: CASSRGTGRGQAEAFF. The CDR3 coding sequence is TGTGCCAGCAGTAGAGGGACAGGGAGGGGACAGGCTGAAGCTTTCTTT.

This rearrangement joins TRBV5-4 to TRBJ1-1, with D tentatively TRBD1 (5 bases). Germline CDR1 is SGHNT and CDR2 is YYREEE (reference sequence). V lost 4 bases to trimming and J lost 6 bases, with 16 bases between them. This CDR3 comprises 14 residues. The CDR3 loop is CASSPEGKRAEAFF. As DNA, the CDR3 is TGTGCCAGCAGCCCGGAGGGGAAACGGGCTGAAGCTTTCTTT.

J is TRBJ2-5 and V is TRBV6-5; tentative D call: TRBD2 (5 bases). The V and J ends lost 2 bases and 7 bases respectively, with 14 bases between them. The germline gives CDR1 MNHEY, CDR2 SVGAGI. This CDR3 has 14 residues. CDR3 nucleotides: TGTGCCAGCAGTTACGGTAACCGGGGTCCGACCCAGTACTTC. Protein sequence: CASSYGNRGPTQYF.

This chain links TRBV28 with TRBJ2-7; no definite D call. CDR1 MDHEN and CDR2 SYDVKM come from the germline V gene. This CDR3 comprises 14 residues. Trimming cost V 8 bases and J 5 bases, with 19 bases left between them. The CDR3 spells CASHSSGGFDEQYF. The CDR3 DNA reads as TGTGCCAGCCATTCCTCCGGCGGCTTTGACGAGCAGTACTTC.

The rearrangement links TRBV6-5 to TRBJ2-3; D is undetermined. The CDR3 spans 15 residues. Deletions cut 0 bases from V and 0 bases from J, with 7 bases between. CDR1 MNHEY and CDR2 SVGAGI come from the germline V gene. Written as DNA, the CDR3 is TGTGCCAGCAGTTACTCGGGCGACAGCACAGATACGCAGTATTTT. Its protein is CASSYSGDSTDTQYF.

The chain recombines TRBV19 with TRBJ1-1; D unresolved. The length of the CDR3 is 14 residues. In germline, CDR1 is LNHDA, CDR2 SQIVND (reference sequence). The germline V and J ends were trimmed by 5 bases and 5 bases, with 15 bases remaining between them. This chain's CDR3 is CASSAYAVRTEAFF. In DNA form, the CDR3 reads TGTGCCAGTAGTGCTTATGCAGTAAGGACTGAAGCTTTCTTT.

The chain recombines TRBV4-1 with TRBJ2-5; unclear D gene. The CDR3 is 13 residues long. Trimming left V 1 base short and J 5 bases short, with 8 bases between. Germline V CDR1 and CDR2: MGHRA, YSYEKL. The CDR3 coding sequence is TGCGCCAGCAGCCAAGTTCTTGGGGAGACCCAGTACTTC. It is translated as CASSQVLGETQYF.

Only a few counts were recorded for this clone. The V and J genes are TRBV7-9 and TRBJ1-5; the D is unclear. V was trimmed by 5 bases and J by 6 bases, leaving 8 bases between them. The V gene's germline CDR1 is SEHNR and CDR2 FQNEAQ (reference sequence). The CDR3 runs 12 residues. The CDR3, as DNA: TGTGCCAGCAGCCGCGGAGGTCAGCCCCAGCATTTT. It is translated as CASSRGGQPQHF.

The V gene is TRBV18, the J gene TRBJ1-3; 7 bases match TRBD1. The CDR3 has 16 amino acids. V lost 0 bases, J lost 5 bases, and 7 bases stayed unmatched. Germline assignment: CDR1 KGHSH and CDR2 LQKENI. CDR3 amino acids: CASSPPNRGGRNTIYF. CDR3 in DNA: TGTGCCAGCTCACCACCTAACAGGGGTGGTAGAAACACCATATATTTT.

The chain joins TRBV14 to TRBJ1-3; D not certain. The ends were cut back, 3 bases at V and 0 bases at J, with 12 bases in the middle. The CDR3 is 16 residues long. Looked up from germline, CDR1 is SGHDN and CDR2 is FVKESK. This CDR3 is CASSHRTYSSGNTIYF. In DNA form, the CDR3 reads TGTGCCAGCAGCCATCGGACTTACAGCTCTGGAAACACCATATATTTT.

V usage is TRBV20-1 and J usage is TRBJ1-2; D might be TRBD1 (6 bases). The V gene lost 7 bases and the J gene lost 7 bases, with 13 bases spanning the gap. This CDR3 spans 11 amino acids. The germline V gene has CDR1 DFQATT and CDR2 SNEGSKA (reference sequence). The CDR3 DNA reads TGCAGTGGAGAGAACAGGGTTGGCTACACCTTC. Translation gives CSGENRVGYTF.

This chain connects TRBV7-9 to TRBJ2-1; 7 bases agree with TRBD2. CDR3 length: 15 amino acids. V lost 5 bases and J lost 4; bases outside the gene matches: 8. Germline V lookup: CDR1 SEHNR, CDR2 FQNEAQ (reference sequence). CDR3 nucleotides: TGTGCCAGCAGCCCGGAGGCGGGAGCATACAATGAGCAGTTCTTC. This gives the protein CASSPEAGAYNEQFF.

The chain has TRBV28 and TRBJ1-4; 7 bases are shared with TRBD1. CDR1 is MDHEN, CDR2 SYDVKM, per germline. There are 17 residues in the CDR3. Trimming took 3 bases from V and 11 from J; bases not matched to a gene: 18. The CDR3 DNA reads TGTGCCAGCAGTTTGATAGAATCGACAGGGTCTACCAGGAAACTGTTTTTT. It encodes CASSLIESTGSTRKLFF.

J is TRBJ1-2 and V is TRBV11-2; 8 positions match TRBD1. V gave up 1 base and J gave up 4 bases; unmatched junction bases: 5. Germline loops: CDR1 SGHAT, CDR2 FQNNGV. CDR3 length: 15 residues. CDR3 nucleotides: TGTGCCAGCAGCTTAGTTCCAGGGGGCACCTATGGCTACACCTTC. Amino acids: CASSLVPGGTYGYTF.

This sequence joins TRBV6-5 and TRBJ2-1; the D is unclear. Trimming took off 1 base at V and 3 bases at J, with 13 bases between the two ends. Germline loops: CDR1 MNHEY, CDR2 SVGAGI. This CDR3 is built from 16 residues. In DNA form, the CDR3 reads TGTGCCAGCAGTTACTTGGGTCCGCCGGGCTACAATGAGCAGTTCTTC. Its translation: CASSYLGPPGYNEQFF.

The CDR3 loop reads CASSLPGGPYEQYF. The CDR3 DNA sequence: TGCGCCAGCAGCTTGCCTGGCGGACCTTACGAGCAGTACTTC. This chain joins TRBV5-1 and TRBJ2-7; D is undetermined. This CDR3 contains 14 residues. Looked up from germline, CDR1 is SGHRS and CDR2 is YFSETQ. V shed 1 base and J shed 4 bases, with 12 bases lying between them.

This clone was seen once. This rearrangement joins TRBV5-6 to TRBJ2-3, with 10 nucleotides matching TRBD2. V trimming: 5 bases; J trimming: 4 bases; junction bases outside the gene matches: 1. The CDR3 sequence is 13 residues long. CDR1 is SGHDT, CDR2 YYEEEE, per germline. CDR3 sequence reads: CASSLAGADTQYF. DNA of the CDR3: TGTGCCAGCAGTCTAGCGGGGGCAGATACGCAGTATTTT.

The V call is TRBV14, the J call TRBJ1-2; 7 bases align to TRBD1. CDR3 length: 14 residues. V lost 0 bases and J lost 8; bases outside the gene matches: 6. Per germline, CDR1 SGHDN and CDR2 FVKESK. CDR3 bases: TGTGCCAGCAGCCAAGATCTACAGGGGACCGGCTACACCTTC. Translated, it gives CASSQDLQGTGYTF. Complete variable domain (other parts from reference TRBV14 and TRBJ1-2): EAGVTQFPSHSVIEKGQTVTLRCDPISGHDNLYWYRRVMGKEIKFLLHFVKESKQDESGMPNNRFLAERTGGTYSTLKVQPAELEDSGVYFCASSQDLQGTGYTFGSGTRLTVV.

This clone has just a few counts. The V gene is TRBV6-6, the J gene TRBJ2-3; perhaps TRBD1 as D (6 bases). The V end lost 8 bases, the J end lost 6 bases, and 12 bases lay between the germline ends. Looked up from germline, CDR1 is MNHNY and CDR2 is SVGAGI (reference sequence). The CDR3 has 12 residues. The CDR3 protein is CASCQGKDTQYF. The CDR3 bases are TGTGCCAGCTGTCAGGGGAAGGATACGCAGTATTTT.

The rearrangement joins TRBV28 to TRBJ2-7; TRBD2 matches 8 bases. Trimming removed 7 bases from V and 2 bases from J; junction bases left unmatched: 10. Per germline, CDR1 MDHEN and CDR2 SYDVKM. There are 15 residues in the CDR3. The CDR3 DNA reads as TGTGCCAGCAACTCGGGGGGGGGAGGCACCTACGAGCAGTACTTC. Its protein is CASNSGGGGTYEQYF.